What follows are 9 T cell receptor beta chains derived from one specimen sequenced in a study of T cells after yellow fever vaccination. MiXCR, applied by TCRdb to the 5' RACE reads, yields one record per CDR3 protein. This table has around 73,000 distinct CDR3 sequences, approximately 7.5% appearing once. This specimen consisted of CD8+ T cells sorted from PBMCs, obtained on the day of the yellow fever booster vaccination. The receptors here all came from a man under 40 who received the YFV17D yellow fever vaccine.

The chain carries TRBV9 and TRBJ2-2; no definite D call. This CDR3 comprises 19 residues. The germline V gene has CDR1 SGDLS and CDR2 YYNGEE. V lost 0 bases, J lost 0 bases, and 18 bases lay in between. CDR3 residues: CASSVVSGEHHPNTGELFF. In DNA, the CDR3 is TGTGCCAGCAGCGTAGTTTCTGGGGAACATCACCCGAACACCGGGGAGCTGTTTTTT.

CDR3 loop: CASSLGAHGGYTF. CDR3 DNA sequence: TGTGCCAGCAGCCTCGGGGCTCATGGGGGCTACACCTTC. This sequence joins TRBV27 and TRBJ1-2, with D possibly being TRBD1 (5 bases). Trimming cost V 6 bases and J 8 bases, with 16 bases left between them. The germline gives CDR1 MNHEY, CDR2 SMNVEV (reference sequence). This CDR3 comprises 13 residues.

This clonotype was found a few times. The chain links TRBV27 to TRBJ2-3; 8 bases map to TRBD2. Trimming at V came to 0 bases and at J to 7 bases, leaving 6 bases not matched to a gene. Germline CDR1 reads MNHEY; CDR2 reads SMNVEV (reference sequence). CDR3 length: 15 amino acids. DNA of the CDR3: TGTGCCAGCAGTTTATCCACGGGAGGGCTTAATACGCAGTATTTT. Protein product: CASSLSTGGLNTQYF.

In DNA, the CDR3 is TGTGCCACCAGCAGAGATAAAACCCGGGAGGGTGATGATACGCAGTATTTT. This encodes CATSRDKTREGDDTQYF. V is TRBV15 and J is TRBJ2-3; TRBD2 matches at 8 bases. V lost 0 bases to trimming and J lost 6 bases; unmatched junction nucleotides: 11. Germline V gene sequence: CDR1 LNHNV, CDR2 YYDKDF (reference sequence). The CDR3 covers 17 residues.

About this clonotype: The junction shows a germline mismatch at one end, possibly a read error. The J gene is TRBJ2-2, the V gene TRBV4-1, with D perhaps given as TRBD1 or TRBD2 (5 bases each). The CDR3 is 14 residues long. Germline lookup yields CDR1 MGHRA and CDR2 YSYEKL. CDR3 region: CASRSTLGAGDLFF. CDR3 in DNA: TGCGCCAGCAGATCGACCTTAGGGGCCGGGGATCTGTTTTTT.

This clonotype appeared many times. The chain has TRBV12-5 and TRBJ2-2; D is possibly TRBD2 (5 bases). Between the trimmed V and J ends, which lost 0 bases and 5 bases, there was a span of 10 bases. The germline V gene encodes CDR1 LGHNT and CDR2 FRNRAP. The CDR3 is made up of 15 amino acids. The CDR3 spells CASGLVLRGTGELFF. The CDR3 bases are TGTGCTAGTGGTTTGGTACTTCGGGGTACCGGGGAGCTGTTTTTT.

This rearrangement joins TRBV10-3 to TRBJ1-1; no reliable D call. The V and J ends lost 1 base and 3 bases respectively, with 3 bases between them. Germline CDR1 is ENHRY and CDR2 is SYGVKD. The CDR3 consists of 12 residues. CDR3 bases: TGTGCCATCAGTGAGTTGGACACTGAAGCTTTCTTT. Translating it yields CAISELDTEAFF.

This clonotype occurred a few times. The rearrangement uses TRBV13 and TRBJ2-5; D uncertain. Trimming stripped 1 base from V and 0 bases from J, with 9 bases between. The CDR3 length is 15 residues. CDR1 is PRHDT and CDR2 is FYEKMQ in the germline V gene (reference sequence). The CDR3 reads CASSLANSNQETQYF. In nucleotides, the CDR3 is TGTGCCAGCAGCTTAGCCAACAGCAACCAAGAGACCCAGTACTTC. The full variable domain, its missing parts supplied by reference TRBV13 and TRBJ2-5, is AAGVIQSPRHLIKEKRETATLKCYPIPRHDTVYWYQQGPGQDPQFLISFYEKMQSDKGSIPDRFSAQQFSDYHSELNMSSLELGDSALYFCASSLANSNQETQYFGPGTRLLVL.

V and J are TRBV10-3 and TRBJ2-7; 9 positions agree with TRBD1. After removal of 4 bases from V and 5 bases from J, the junction contained 6 bases not matched to a gene. The CDR3 contains 14 residues. Germline V CDR1 and CDR2: ENHRY, SYGVKD. CDR3 DNA sequence: TGTGCCATCAGTGCGGGGACAGGGATAAACGAGCAGTACTTC. Translation: CAISAGTGINEQYF.